A selection of T cell receptor beta chains follows, all from one sample in a study of regulatory T cells in long-lasting Graves disease. TCRdb re-called the multiplex PCR reads with MiXCR, one entry per CDR3 protein. The table has 350,000 to 450,000 distinct CDR3 sequences, 20% to 25% seen once. Specimen: peripheral blood mononuclear cells (PBMCs), collected when the disease was refractory, from a patient treated with antithyroid drugs. The source of these receptors is a middle-aged woman with Graves disease. Each CDR3 is given with its conserved first and last residue. Fields, in order: V gene, CDR3 protein.

>TRBV27
CASSLSGSGELFF
>TRBV10-2
CASCEGDRVVAGELFF
>TRBV28
CASLSTDTQYF
>TRBV27
CASSLSSLLGVGPGELFF
>TRBV10-2
CASSLEQAGGGETQYF
>TRBV12-3/TRBV12-4
CASSGGGTATYEQYF
>TRBV19
CASSIQGTAGELFF
>TRBV11-2
CASSPRDRTGELFF
>TRBV7-8
CASSLGRTVATNEKLFF
>TRBV20-1
CSATGGDNEKLFF
>TRBV5-8
CASSLGRHEKLFF
>TRBV3-1
CASSLAGPIYEQYF
>TRBV6-1
CASRRATRTTNEKLFF
>TRBV29-1
CSVVSGSYYEQYF
>TRBV6-1
CASSRGTGKGLYEQYF
>TRBV28
CASRDPSGAYGYTF
>TRBV6-2/TRBV6-3
CASSYSSGGTYEQYF
>TRBV29-1
CSVEAAFKGDTQYF
>TRBV28
CASTSLVYSTNTGELFF
>TRBV28
CASSLRLPYNEQFF
>TRBV20-1
CSARDLRLAVETQYF
>TRBV29-1
CSVAGQGSPEAFF
>TRBV7-9
CASSLARTGAFTDTQYF
>TRBV3-1
CASSQDRPNSGNTIYF
>TRBV27
CASTLEGLVSYEQYF
>TRBV6-5
CASSYGGANYGYTF
>TRBV6-1
CASSRGHSQPQHF
>TRBV27
CASRLAGGQNTGELFF
>TRBV6-2/TRBV6-3
CASSRAEGLGGYEQYF
>TRBV7-9
CASSQDREGEQYF
>TRBV12-3/TRBV12-4
CASSFPDQPQHF
>TRBV28
CASSFVTATGGGGADTRYF
>TRBV28
CASRPTRKETQYF
>TRBV7-9
CASGTSVFKWGETQYF
>TRBV10-2
CASSELRTANYGYTF
>TRBV2
CASGGQLTEAFF
>TRBV15
CATSREGSSYEQYF
>TRBV28
CASSAPLRGLNTEAFF
>TRBV25-1
CASIRGQGTEAFF
>TRBV7-3
CASSLMEGAEAFF
>TRBV3-1
CASSRPGLARETQYF
>TRBV6-1
CASSIKGGGSKNEQFF
>TRBV28
CASFAGGRIGLFF
>TRBV6-1
CASSSDGGFSPLHF
>TRBV27
CASSRKETDTQYF
>TRBV3-1
CASSQLRDALPPLHF
>TRBV18
CASSRDHMNTEAFF
>TRBV11-2
CASSSFGQGDGYTF
>TRBV28
CASSLPPTGMNTEAFF
>TRBV15
CATSREGSKQYF
>TRBV3-1
CASSQESGVYGYTF
>TRBV10-2
CASSKLGQGYEQYF
>TRBV7-2
CASSLKSIGVYQETQYF
>TRBV28
CASSKSTGGYTF